Included here is one TCR beta chain sequence, with context. This clonotype occurred many times. No cognate antigen has been identified for it. Per-base quality was not reported, and no clone a single base away is much larger than it. The protocol used for the library was RACE. The instrument was a NextSeq 500. During library preparation, unique molecular identifiers were attached to individual cDNA molecules so that TCRs could be counted quantitatively and reproducibly. Each blood RNA sample was used to sequence both TCR alpha and TCR beta chains. The published analysis was carried out like this. A median of approximately 96,000 TCRs per sample was observed, with a range of about 23,224 to 690,600. The Decombinator software suite was used to annotate the V, J and CDR3 of the TCR reads. To make PS versus PT1 abundance plots, every sample was subsampled to the same number of TCRs (28,000). TCRs were defined as expanded if absent before sensitization and observed at least eight times at the 2-week time point. The raw public reads went through TCRdb reprocessing: fastp at Q25, MiXCR clone calling, in-frame beta chains kept. A single entry per CDR3 protein holds the most common genes and DNA from its merged rows. These V and J calls rely on TCRdb rather than the paper's analysis. This sample comprises about 340,000 distinct CDR3 sequences, around 7% of them detected only once. The ten largest clones capture roughly 8% of the sample.

Sample time point, as interpreted from the label and publication: patch test 1, 2 weeks after DPC sensitization. What this sample's treatment or condition label stands for: therapeutic diphenylcyclopropenone sensitization with weekly scalp DPC. At every patch-test visit, the blood draw took place before the patch test was put on. To be eligible, patients had to be aged 18 to 70, diagnosed with alopecia and judged suitable for DPC therapy, while pregnant patients were excluded. Unfractionated whole blood was collected in Tempus Blood RNA tubes, and total RNA was extracted from that blood. The sample comes from a study of human T cells and chemical hapten exposure (dated by TCRdb to the early 2020s). About the full investigation: For sensitization, 2% DPC in acetone was applied to an approximately 2 cm by approximately 2 cm area of upper inner arm skin. Patients additionally received weekly therapeutic DPC doses to the scalp throughout the approximately 25-week study period. Patch testing on the upper back used Finn chambers containing 0.01% DPC, with scoring done after 6 days according to International Contact Dermatitis Research Group standards. Most of the patients in the cohort were female, and the cohort covered alopecia areata with under or over 50% scalp involvement, alopecia totalis and alopecia universalis. Libraries were pooled for sequencing, and variation in per-sample TCR yields was attributed mainly to small differences in library volumes within the pool. This study followed changes in the peripheral blood TCR repertoire in vivo during primary and secondary sensitization of alopecia patients to the hapten diphenylcyclopropenone (DPC). Blood was sampled from patients pre-sensitization (week 0) and at 2, 6 and about 24 weeks after DPC sensitization. Roughly 30 alopecia patients gave blood for TCR sequencing at one to four time points (pre-sensitization, 2, 6 and 24 weeks).

Broader findings and caveats from the paper: Repeated subsampling changed both the strength of the expansion versus patch-test correlation and the threshold at which that correlation became significant. Patch test score was positively correlated with the number of PT1 expanded TCRs, with significance at thresholds 8, 16 and 32 but not at 4. Alopecia, a presumed autoimmune disease, was present in all patients, so the immune response of the patients might differ from that of healthy individuals. No change with DPC sensitization was found in the number of TCRs above 1 in 1000 frequency, and no evidence of global repertoire structure alterations was found. Expanded TCRs formed significantly more large CDR3 similarity clusters than pre-sensitization or healthy control sets, consistent with antigen-driven responses.

There are 17 amino acids in the CDR3, from cysteine to phenylalanine inclusive. Only CDR3 DNA remains: 51 bases, in frame from the first base. This receptor chain uses TRBV21-1 and TRBJ1-6; the D call in the table, TRBD1, was not verified against the DNA. TRBV21-1 is shown as a pseudogene. The sequencing here drew on whole blood, taken in connection with sensitization to the hapten diphenylcyclopropenone (DPC). The TCR was taken from a woman aged 18-29 years with alopecia areata. Some clones in this sample may be carry-over from other donors' samples. The CDR3 sequence is CASSKKLGQRNNSPLHF. The bases read TGTGCCAGCAGCAAAAAGCTCGGACAGAGGAACAATTCACCCCTCCACTTT.